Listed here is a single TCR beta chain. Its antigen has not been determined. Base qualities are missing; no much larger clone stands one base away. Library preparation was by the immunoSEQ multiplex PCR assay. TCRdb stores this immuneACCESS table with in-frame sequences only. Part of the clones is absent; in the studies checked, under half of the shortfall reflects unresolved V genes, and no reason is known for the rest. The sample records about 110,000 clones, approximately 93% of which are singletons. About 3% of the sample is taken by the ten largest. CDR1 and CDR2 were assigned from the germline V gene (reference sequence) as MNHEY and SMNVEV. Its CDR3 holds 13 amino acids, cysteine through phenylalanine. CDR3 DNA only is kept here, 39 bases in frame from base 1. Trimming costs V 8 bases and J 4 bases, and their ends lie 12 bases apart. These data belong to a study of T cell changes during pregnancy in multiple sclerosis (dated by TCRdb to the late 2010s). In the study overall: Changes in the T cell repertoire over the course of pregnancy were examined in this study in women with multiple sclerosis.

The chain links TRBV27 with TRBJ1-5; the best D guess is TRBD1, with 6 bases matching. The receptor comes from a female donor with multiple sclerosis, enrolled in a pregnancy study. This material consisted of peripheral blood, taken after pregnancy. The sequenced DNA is TGTGCCAGCCAGGACAGTCTAAATCAGCCCCAGCATTTT. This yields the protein CASQDSLNQPQHF.